The rows below give T cell receptor beta chains drawn from one sample of a study of blood T cell repertoires in COVID-19. The method was immunoSEQ multiplex PCR; TCRdb's version includes in-frame clones alone and lacks a portion of them. The sample shows about 140,000 clones, about 80% of them seen only once. Specimen: peripheral blood. Every receptor here comes from a human donor in a cohort sampled during active COVID-19. CDR3s include the opening cysteine and the closing phenylalanine or tryptophan. Each record gives: clone size, V gene, J gene, D gene, CDR3 DNA, CDR3 protein. A D gene is named only where the DNA matches it firmly. The size of a clone is reported for some rows only, either as once, few or many, or as a class for expanded clones.

>NA|TRBV7-3|TRBJ2-1|TRBD1
TGTGCCAGCAGCTTACTATCCGGGACAGGGCCACTCTCCTACAATGAGCAGTTCTTC
CASSLLSGTGPLSYNEQFF
>NA|TRBV7-2|TRBJ2-7|TRBD1
TGTGCCAGCAGCTTATCGACAGGGCAGTCCTACGAGCAGTACTTC
CASSLSTGQSYEQYF
>NA|TRBV5-1|TRBJ1-6|TRBD1
TGCGCCAGCAGCTTGGCCGCAGGGGGCGATTCACCCCTCCACTTT
CASSLAAGGDSPLHF
>NA|TRBV19|TRBJ1-5|TRBD1
TGTGCCAGTAGTCATGAGGTTTTCACAGGGGCCGGAGCGGGCAATCAGCCCCAGCATTTT
CASSHEVFTGAGAGNQPQHF
>few|TRBV5-8|TRBJ1-1|NA
TGTGCCAGCAGACTGAAAGGGGCCTTGAACACTGAAGCTTTCTTT
CASRLKGALNTEAFF
>NA|TRBV7-9|TRBJ2-1|TRBD2
TGTGCCAGCAGAAGGACTAGCGGGGGGGACAATGAGCAGTTCTTC
CASRRTSGGDNEQFF
>NA|TRBV10-3|TRBJ2-3|TRBD2
TGTGCCATCAGTGACGCGGGGGGGAGCACAGATACGCAGTATTTT
CAISDAGGSTDTQYF
>NA|TRBV21-1|TRBJ2-7|NA
TGTGCCAGCAGCAAAGTGATATGGGGCTACTACGAGCAGTACTTC
CASSKVIWGYYEQYF
>NA|TRBV10-1|TRBJ2-5|NA
TGCGCCAGCAGTGACAGGCTGGGAGAGACCCAGTACTTC
CASSDRLGETQYF
>NA|TRBV7-2|TRBJ2-3|NA
TGTGCCAGCAGCTTAAGGGGGGGCGAGTCAGATACGCAGTATTTT
CASSLRGGESDTQYF
>NA|TRBV5-1|TRBJ1-2|TRBD1
TGCGCCAGCAGCTTACTGGGACAGGATGGCTACACCTTC
CASSLLGQDGYTF
>NA|TRBV5-1|TRBJ2-1|TRBD1
TGCGCCAGCAGCTTGGTCAGGACAGGGGGAATCAATGAGCAGTTCTTC
CASSLVRTGGINEQFF
>NA|TRBV6-1|TRBJ2-7|NA
TGTGCCAGCAGTGAAGAAATCGGTCTGGAGCAGTACTTC
CASSEEIGLEQYF
>few|TRBV18|TRBJ2-6|TRBD1
TGTGCCAGCTCAAAGGGACAGGCCTTCTCTGGGGCCAACGTCCTGACTTTC
CASSKGQAFSGANVLTF
>NA|TRBV6-4|TRBJ1-2|TRBD1
TGTGCCAGCAGAGGCCGGGACAGGCTTGGCTACACCTTC
CASRGRDRLGYTF
>NA|TRBV7-2|TRBJ2-3|NA
TGTGCCAGCAGCGCAAGCTCAGATACGCAGTATTTT
CASSASSDTQYF
>NA|TRBV30|TRBJ1-5|NA
TGTGCCTGGAGTGGGGTAAAGGGGAATCAGCCCCAGCATTTT
CAWSGVKGNQPQHF
>NA|TRBV6-5|TRBJ2-1|TRBD1
TGTGCCAGCAGTTACGCCGGACAGGGCAATGAGCAGTTCTTC
CASSYAGQGNEQFF
>NA|TRBV6-4|TRBJ2-1|TRBD2
TGTGCCAGCAGTGGGGCGGGAGGGGGGCCGAGGAATGAGCAGTTCTTC
CASSGAGGGPRNEQFF
>NA|TRBV7-2|TRBJ2-7|TRBD1
TGTGCCAGCAGCTTAGAGGGGGCCCGTGGCGAGCAGTACTTC
CASSLEGARGEQYF
>once|TRBV9|TRBJ2-1|NA
TGTGCCAGCAGCGCCCTCGTCGGGGGAAGGGGTGAGCAGTTCTTC
CASSALVGGRGEQFF
>NA|TRBV10-3|TRBJ1-5|NA
TGTGCCATCAGTAGCGGGTACTCCAATCAGCCCCAGCATTTT
CAISSGYSNQPQHF
>once|TRBV9|TRBJ2-3|NA
TGTGCCAGCAGCGTGGGGGCTGGGATCAGCACAGATACGCAGTATTTT
CASSVGAGISTDTQYF
>NA|TRBV6-5|TRBJ1-2|TRBD1
TGTGCCAGCAGTTACTTGGGACAGAAAAACTATGGCTACACCTTC
CASSYLGQKNYGYTF
>NA|TRBV2|TRBJ1-1|TRBD1
TGTGCCAGCAGGGGGGGACAGGGGGCGAACACTGAAGCTTTCTTT
CASRGGQGANTEAFF
>few|TRBV6-6|TRBJ2-7|TRBD1
TGTGCCAGCAGCCACGGACAGGGCATCTACGAGCAGTACTTC
CASSHGQGIYEQYF
>NA|TRBV29-1|TRBJ2-3|TRBD1
TGCACCGCAAACCCGACAGGGGGCACAGATACGCAGTATTTT
CTANPTGGTDTQYF
>NA|TRBV4-1|TRBJ2-3|NA
TGCGCCAGCAGCCACGACTCAGATACGCAGTATTTT
CASSHDSDTQYF
>NA|TRBV6-4|TRBJ2-2|TRBD2
TGTGCCAGCAGCCCGGGGGGGCGGCGGTACATCCCCGGGGAGCTGTTTTTT
CASSPGGRRYIPGELFF
>few|TRBV14|TRBJ2-3|NA
TGTGCCAGCAGCCCTCGGGGTCCTGGTGGCACAGATACGCAGTATTTT
CASSPRGPGGTDTQYF
>NA|TRBV15|TRBJ2-2|TRBD1
TGTGCCACCAGCAGAGTCAGGGGGCCCATCCAGAACACCGGGGAGCTGTTTTTT
CATSRVRGPIQNTGELFF
>NA|TRBV9|TRBJ2-7|NA
TGTGCCAGCAGCGTAGGGGGAGGGGGTTACGAGCAGTACTTC
CASSVGGGGYEQYF
>NA|TRBV6-2/TRBV6-3|TRBJ2-5|TRBD2
TGTGCCAGCAGCGACGGGGGGGCAAAAGAGACCCAGTACTTC
CASSDGGAKETQYF
>NA|TRBV20-1|TRBJ2-1|NA
TGCAGTGCTCGTACGGACAATGAGCAGTTCTTC
CSARTDNEQFF
>many|TRBV25-1|TRBJ1-5|TRBD1
TGTGCCAGCAGTAGCAGGGGGAGCAATCAGCCCCAGCATTTT
CASSSRGSNQPQHF
>NA|TRBV19|TRBJ2-7|TRBD1
TGTGCCAGTAGTGCCGGGCCCCTGACAGGGAGAGAGCAGTACTTC
CASSAGPLTGREQYF
>NA|TRBV7-2|TRBJ1-4|NA
TGTGCCAGCAGCTTAGCAGGGAGCGCCCAAATGAAGGAAAAACTGTTTTTT
CASSLAGSAQMKEKLFF
>NA|TRBV14|TRBJ1-3|NA
TGTGCCAGCAGCCATCCAGGGGTAAACACCATATATTTT
CASSHPGVNTIYF
>NA|TRBV18|TRBJ2-7|TRBD1
TGTGCCAGCTCATTCCGGGACAGGGATTCCGAGCAGTACTTC
CASSFRDRDSEQYF
>NA|TRBV5-4|TRBJ1-2|NA
TGTGCCAGCAGCTCCCAAATCCATAATTGGCAGAACTATGGCTACACCTTC
CASSSQIHNWQNYGYTF
>NA|TRBV5-1|TRBJ2-5|NA
TGCGCCAGCAGCTCTCTGGGGAGCCAAGAGACCCAGTACTTC
CASSSLGSQETQYF
>NA|TRBV5-1|TRBJ2-3|NA
TGCGCCAGCAGCTATGACTCCACCCTAGTAGATACGCAGTATTTT
CASSYDSTLVDTQYF
>NA|TRBV7-2|TRBJ2-5|TRBD2
TGTGCCAGCAACGTTGGCGGGGGGGCCGCGGAGACCCAGTACTTC
CASNVGGGAAETQYF
>NA|TRBV4-2|TRBJ2-7|TRBD2
TGTGCCAGCAGCCTTCGACTAGCGGGGGGGTGGGTCTCCTACGAGCAGTACTTC
CASSLRLAGGWVSYEQYF
>NA|TRBV5-1|TRBJ1-1|NA
TGCGCCAGCAGCTTGCACAGTCTGGGGAACACTGAAGCTTTCTTT
CASSLHSLGNTEAFF
>NA|TRBV7-8|TRBJ2-3|TRBD1
TGTGCCAGCAGCCGACAGGGGGTCTACACAGATACGCAGTATTTT
CASSRQGVYTDTQYF
>once|TRBV28|TRBJ1-5|NA
TGTGCCAGCAGTTTTAGATTGGTGTCAGGGGATGGACAGCCCCAGCATTTT
CASSFRLVSGDGQPQHF
>NA|TRBV19|TRBJ2-2|NA
TGTGGCAGTAGCCTGGGTTTGGGAGTAACCGGGGAGCTGTTTTTT
CGSSLGLGVTGELFF
>NA|TRBV11-2|TRBJ2-3|NA
TGTGCCAGCAGCTTAGAGTATTCGGGGATCACAGATACGCAGTATTTT
CASSLEYSGITDTQYF
>NA|TRBV7-9|TRBJ1-6|NA
TGTGCCAGCACCTCGGGAGGGACCTATAATTCACCCCTCCACTTT
CASTSGGTYNSPLHF
>NA|TRBV1|TRBJ2-1|NA
TGCACCAACCCCCCCAGCGGGGGGGCTTCGGATGAGCAGTTCTTC
CTNPPSGGASDEQFF
>few|TRBV15|TRBJ1-5|NA
TGTGCCACCAGCAGAGATGGCAGGGGCAATCAGCCCCAGCATTTT
CATSRDGRGNQPQHF
>NA|TRBV5-1|TRBJ2-7|NA
TGCGCCAGCAGCTTGGAGACTAGCTCCTACGAGCAGTACTTC
CASSLETSSYEQYF
>NA|TRBV2|TRBJ2-7|TRBD2
TGTGCCAGCAGTGAAGCCGAGGCGGGGGGCTCCTACGAGCAGTACTTC
CASSEAEAGGSYEQYF
>few|TRBV18|TRBJ1-3|NA
TGTGCCAGCTCACGCATTGGACAGAACTCTGGAAACACCATATATTTT
CASSRIGQNSGNTIYF
>few|TRBV2|TRBJ1-2|NA
TGTGCCAGCAGTGATCGCGGGGTTTACGGCTACACCTTC
CASSDRGVYGYTF
>NA|TRBV6-5|TRBJ1-2|NA
TGTGCCAGCAGTCCTTGGAGTGGAGTCTATGGCTACACCTTC
CASSPWSGVYGYTF
>NA|TRBV6-4|TRBJ2-3|TRBD2
TGTGCCACCAGTTCCTCGGCGGGGGGAAGCACAGATACGCAGTATTTT
CATSSSAGGSTDTQYF
>few|TRBV11-2|TRBJ1-3|NA
TGTGCCAGCAGCTCCCGTCTGTCGGGAAACACCATATATTTT
CASSSRLSGNTIYF